This TCR beta chain is from a study of blood T cell repertoires in COVID-19. Measured with immunoSEQ multiplex PCR; TCRdb has only the in-frame clones, and not every one. The sample includes about 120,000 clones, less than 90% of them seen just once. Trimming removed 4 bases from V and 5 bases from J, with 14 bases in between. Germline CDR1 SNHLY, CDR2 FYNNEI. The length of the CDR3 is 14 residues. The chain joins TRBV2 to TRBJ2-5; D is perhaps TRBD2 (5 bases). Input material: peripheral blood. This TCR was sampled from a man younger than 40 with acute or convalescent COVID-19. CDR3 in amino acids: CASSVQARGETQYF. Written as DNA, the CDR3 is TGTGCCAGCAGTGTTCAAGCCCGGGGTGAGACCCAGTACTTC.